This passage covers 22 T cell receptor beta chains from one sample sequenced in a study of a mutant IDH1 vaccine in newly diagnosed glioma. The method was immunoSEQ multiplex PCR; TCRdb's version includes in-frame clones alone and lacks a portion of them. This table holds about 88,000 clones, about four fifths found once. Time point defined: baseline, week 1 (first vaccination visit). Regarding treatment: pre-vaccination baseline after standard-of-care therapy. The sequencing used PBMCs, collected from a glioma patient treated with radiotherapy, temozolomide or both. The receptors come from a man in his forties with glioma. Some clones in this sample may be carry-over from other donors' samples.

The V gene is TRBV13, the J gene TRBJ1-2; unclear D gene. Germline assignment: CDR1 PRHDT and CDR2 FYEKMQ (reference sequence). Trimming stripped 2 bases from V and 5 bases from J, with 15 bases between. The CDR3 length is 15 residues. In DNA, the CDR3 is TGTGCCAGCAGCTTAAATGGTGGGAAGTGGTATGGCTACACCTTC. Translation gives CASSLNGGKWYGYTF.

The chain employs TRBV10-1 and TRBJ1-6, with D perhaps TRBD1 (6 bases). The CDR3 contains 13 residues. Germline-derived CDR1 and CDR2 are WNHNN and SYGVQD (reference sequence). Trimming pared 4 bases from V and 10 bases from J, leaving 11 bases between. CDR3 amino acids: CASSVQGNSPLHF. The CDR3 DNA follows: TGCGCCAGCAGTGTGCAGGGGAACTCACCCCTCCACTTT.

This clone showed up many times. This chain connects TRBV10-3 to TRBJ1-5, with D tentatively TRBD1 (6 bases). Germline assignment: CDR1 ENHRY and CDR2 SYGVKD. The CDR3 is made up of 15 amino acids. Trimming took off 0 bases at V and 2 bases at J, with 8 bases between the two ends. CDR3 nucleotides: TGTGCCATCAGTGAGTCGGGGGGCCGCAATCAGCCCCAGCATTTT. Residues: CAISESGGRNQPQHF.

This chain links TRBV6-5 with TRBJ1-1; TRBD1 agrees at 8 bases. In germline, CDR1 is MNHEY, CDR2 SVGAGI. CDR3 length: 16 amino acids. The J segment lost 1 base and the V segment lost 0 bases, leaving 4 bases of the junction unmatched. The CDR3, as DNA: TGTGCCAGCAGTTACTCCCTAGGACAGGGGAACACTGAAGCTTTCTTT. As protein: CASSYSLGQGNTEAFF.

The genes are TRBV6-5 and TRBJ1-1; D gene ambiguous. The CDR3 sequence is 13 residues long. Germline V gene data show CDR1 as MNHEY and CDR2 as SVGAGI. V was clipped by 9 bases and J by 1 base, with 12 bases between them. Here the CDR3 reads CASTPGGNTEAFF. CDR3 nucleotide sequence: TGTGCCAGTACGCCAGGTGGGAACACTGAAGCTTTCTTT.

The rearrangement links TRBV7-2 to TRBJ2-7, with D possibly matching TRBD2 (6 bases). V was trimmed by 0 bases and J by 2 bases, leaving 11 bases between them. Germline V gene lookup returns CDR1 SGHTA and CDR2 FQGNSA. The CDR3 consists of 15 residues. CDR3 protein: CASSLAGLIPYEQYF. The CDR3 DNA reads as TGTGCCAGCAGCTTAGCAGGACTAATCCCCTACGAGCAGTACTTC.

This chain's CDR3 is CASSLSDTQYF. The CDR3 bases are TGTGCCAGCAGCTTGTCGGATACGCAGTATTTT. This rearrangement joins TRBV5-8 to TRBJ2-3; D uncertain. The CDR3 is 11 residues long. Germline CDR1 is SGHTS and CDR2 is YDEGEE. The V and J ends lost 1 base and 6 bases respectively, with 3 bases between them.

V and J are TRBV27 and TRBJ1-2; the D is unclear. Trimming took off 6 bases at V and 5 bases at J, with 25 bases between the two ends. The germline CDR1 and CDR2 sequences are MNHEY and SMNVEV (reference sequence). The CDR3 spans 17 residues. CDR3 in DNA: TGTGCCAGCAGCCCTCGATATGCCCCGTCATCGTCGTATGGCTACACCTTC. This codes for CASSPRYAPSSSYGYTF.

The table lists this clone with many counts. Other DNA sequences in the same sample also yield this CDR3. The gene calls are TRBV14 and TRBJ1-1; no definite D call. Germline CDR1 and CDR2: SGHDN and FVKESK. Trimming stripped 2 bases from V and 5 bases from J, with 9 bases between. The CDR3 runs 13 residues. The CDR3: CASSQSSRTEAFF. The CDR3 DNA follows: TGTGCCAGCAGCCAAAGCTCGCGGACTGAAGCTTTCTTT. The variable domain in full, completed from reference TRBV14 and TRBJ1-1, reads EAGVTQFPSHSVIEKGQTVTLRCDPISGHDNLYWYRRVMGKEIKFLLHFVKESKQDESGMPNNRFLAERTGGTYSTLKVQPAELEDSGVYFCASSQSSRTEAFFGQGTRLTVV.

This chain uses TRBV5-4 with TRBJ1-2; D is unclear. The germline V gene has CDR1 SGHNT and CDR2 YYREEE (reference sequence). V was trimmed by 5 bases and J by 4 bases, leaving 12 bases between them. This CDR3 has 13 residues. Here the CDR3 DNA reads TGTGCCAGCAGTCCCGACATCCCCTATGGCTACACCTTC. Its translation is CASSPDIPYGYTF.

The chain has TRBV29-1 and TRBJ2-7; D is undetermined. Germline V gene data show CDR1 as SQVTM and CDR2 as ANQGSEA. The CDR3 runs 16 residues. Trimming left V 4 bases short and J 2 bases short, with 21 bases between. CDR3 sequence: CSVGLDMAASTYEQYF. The CDR3 DNA sequence: TGCAGCGTTGGTCTAGATATGGCAGCGTCTACCTACGAGCAGTACTTC.

The chain uses TRBV28 and TRBJ1-1; 8 nucleotides agree with TRBD1. Losses at the gene ends were 5 bases for V and 3 bases for J; bases not matched to a gene: 5. The germline gives CDR1 MDHEN, CDR2 SYDVKM. The CDR3 sequence is 14 residues long. This CDR3 is CASSLQGAYTEAFF. The DNA for the CDR3 is TGTGCCAGCAGTCTCCAGGGGGCTTACACTGAAGCTTTCTTT.

The chain is built from TRBV10-2 and TRBJ1-2; perhaps TRBD1 as D (6 bases). The CDR3 runs to 11 residues. V lost 8 bases and J lost 11, with 15 bases in between. The germline V gene encodes CDR1 WSHSY and CDR2 SAAADI. The CDR3 DNA reads TGCGCCAGCGGGTGGACAGTTTTTTACACCTTC. This translates into CASGWTVFYTF.

The sample holds a few counts of this clone. The gene calls are TRBV7-9 and TRBJ1-4; D perhaps matches TRBD1 (5 bases). The CDR3 runs 13 residues. Germline loops: CDR1 SEHNR, CDR2 FQNEAQ (reference sequence). Trimming took 8 bases from V and 8 from J, leaving 15 bases between them. The CDR3 spells CASGRGNGEKLFF. CDR3 bases: TGTGCCAGCGGCCGGGGGAATGGAGAAAAACTGTTTTTT.

V and J are TRBV7-8 and TRBJ1-5, with a tentative D call TRBD1 (5 bases). V lost 5 bases to trimming and J lost 7 bases, with 24 bases between them. Germline V gives CDR1 SGHVS, CDR2 FQNEAQ. This CDR3 contains 17 residues. CDR3 bases: TGTGCCAGCAGCCTAACCCAGACGGGCAGGGTTGAGCAGCCCCAGCATTTT. Amino acids: CASSLTQTGRVEQPQHF.

V gene TRBV7-9 combines with J gene TRBJ1-4, with D maybe TRBD1 (5 bases). V was trimmed by 5 bases and J by 8 bases, leaving 21 bases between them. CDR1 is SEHNR and CDR2 is FQNEAQ in the germline V gene (reference sequence). The CDR3 contains 16 residues. The CDR3 reads CASSRGGPARGEKLFF. DNA of the CDR3: TGTGCCAGCAGCCGGGGCGGGCCGGCGAGGGGCGAAAAACTGTTTTTT.

The J gene is TRBJ2-2, the V gene TRBV2; 9 positions agree with TRBD1. Germline CDR1 and CDR2: SNHLY and FYNNEI. V shed 7 bases and J 5 bases; nucleotides not matched to a gene: 5. The CDR3 consists of 14 residues. As DNA, the CDR3 is TGTGCCAGCATCGGGACAGGGAATACCGGGGAGCTGTTTTTT. It is translated as CASIGTGNTGELFF.

The chain's CDR3 is CASSYGGDYGYTF. The DNA for the CDR3 is TGTGCCAGCAGTTACGGGGGCGACTATGGCTACACCTTC. The chain employs TRBV6-5 and TRBJ1-2, with D possibly TRBD1 on 6 matching bases. The germline V gene encodes CDR1 MNHEY and CDR2 SVGAGI. The CDR3 spans 13 residues. The V gene lost 2 bases and the J gene lost 3 bases, with 7 bases spanning the gap.

The chain employs TRBV6-5 and TRBJ1-1; D gene unclear. Germline assignment: CDR1 MNHEY and CDR2 SVGAGI. The CDR3 loop spans 12 amino acids. Trimming removed 3 bases at V and 1 base at J, with 3 bases between. The CDR3 sequence is CASSYRNTEAFF. The CDR3 region has the DNA TGTGCCAGCAGTTATAGGAACACTGAAGCTTTCTTT.

This clone came up once. The chain combines TRBV14 with TRBJ1-6; no reliable D call. The CDR3 contains 14 residues. V was pared by 5 bases and J by 5 bases, with 10 bases between. Germline V lookup: CDR1 SGHDN, CDR2 FVKESK. The CDR3 DNA reads TGTGCCAGCAGCTACACAAGGAATAATTCACCCCTCCACTTT. The encoded protein is CASSYTRNNSPLHF.

The V gene is TRBV10-2, the J gene TRBJ1-2; tentative D call: TRBD1 (6 bases). Germline loops: CDR1 WSHSY, CDR2 SAAADI. Trimming pared 3 bases from V and 4 bases from J, leaving 9 bases between. The CDR3 is made up of 13 amino acids. The DNA of the CDR3 is TGCGCCAGCAGTGAATGGACAGCCTATGGCTACACCTTC. It is translated as CASSEWTAYGYTF.

The chain employs TRBV27 and TRBJ2-3, with a tentative D call TRBD2 (5 bases). With 2 bases removed from V and 5 bases from J, the gap between germline ends came to 5 bases. Per germline, CDR1 MNHEY and CDR2 SMNVEV (reference sequence). CDR3 size: 12 residues. The CDR3 region has the DNA TGTGCCAGCAGTTTACGGGGAGATACGCAGTATTTT. Its protein product is CASSLRGDTQYF.